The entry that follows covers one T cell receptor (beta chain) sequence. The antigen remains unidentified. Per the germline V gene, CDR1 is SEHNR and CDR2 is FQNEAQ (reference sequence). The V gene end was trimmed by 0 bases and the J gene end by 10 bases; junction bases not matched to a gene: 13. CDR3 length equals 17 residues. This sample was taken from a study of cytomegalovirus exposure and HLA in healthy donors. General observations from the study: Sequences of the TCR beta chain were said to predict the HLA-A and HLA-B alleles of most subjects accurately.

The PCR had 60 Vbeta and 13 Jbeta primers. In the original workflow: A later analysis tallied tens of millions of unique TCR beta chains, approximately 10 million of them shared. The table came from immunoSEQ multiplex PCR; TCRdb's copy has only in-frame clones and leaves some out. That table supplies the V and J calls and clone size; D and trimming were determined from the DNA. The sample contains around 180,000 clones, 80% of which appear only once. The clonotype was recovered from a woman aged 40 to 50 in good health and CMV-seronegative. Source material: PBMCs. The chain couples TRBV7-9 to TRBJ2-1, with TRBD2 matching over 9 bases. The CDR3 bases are TGTGCCAGCAGCTTAGCGAATTGGACTAGCGCGGGCTACGAGCAGTTCTTC. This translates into CASSLANWTSAGYEQFF.